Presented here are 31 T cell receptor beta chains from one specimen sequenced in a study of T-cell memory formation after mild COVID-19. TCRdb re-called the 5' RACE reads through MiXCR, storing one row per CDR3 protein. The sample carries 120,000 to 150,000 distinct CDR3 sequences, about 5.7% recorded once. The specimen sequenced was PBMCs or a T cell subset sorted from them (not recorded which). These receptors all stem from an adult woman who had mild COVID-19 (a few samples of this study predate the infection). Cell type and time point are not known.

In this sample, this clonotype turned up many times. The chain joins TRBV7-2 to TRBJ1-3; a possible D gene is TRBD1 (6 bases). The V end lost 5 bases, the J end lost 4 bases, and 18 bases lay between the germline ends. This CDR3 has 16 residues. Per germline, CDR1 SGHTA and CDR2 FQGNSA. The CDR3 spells CASSPARGARGNTIYF. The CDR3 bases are TGTGCCAGCAGCCCCGCCCGGGGGGCGAGAGGAAACACCATATATTTT.

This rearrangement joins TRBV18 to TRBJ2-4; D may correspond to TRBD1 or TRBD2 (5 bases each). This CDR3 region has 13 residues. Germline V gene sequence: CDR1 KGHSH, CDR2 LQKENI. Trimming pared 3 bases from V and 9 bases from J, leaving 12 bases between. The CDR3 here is CASSPGDAGIQYF. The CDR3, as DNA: TGTGCCAGCTCACCGGGGGATGCGGGCATTCAGTACTTC. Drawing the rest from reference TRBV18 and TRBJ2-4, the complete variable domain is NAGVMQNPRHLVRRRGQEARLRCSPMKGHSHVYWYRQLPEEGLKFMVYLQKENIIDESGMPKERFSAEFPKEGPSILRIQQVVRGDSAAYFCASSPGDAGIQYFGAGTRLSVL.

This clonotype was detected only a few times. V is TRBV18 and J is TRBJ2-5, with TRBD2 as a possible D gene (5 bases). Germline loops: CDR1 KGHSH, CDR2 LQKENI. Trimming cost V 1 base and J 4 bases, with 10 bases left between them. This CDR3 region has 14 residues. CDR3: CASSPLNGGETQYF. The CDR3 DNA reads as TGTGCCAGCTCACCACTTAATGGAGGAGAGACCCAGTACTTC. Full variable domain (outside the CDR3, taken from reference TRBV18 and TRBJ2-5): NAGVMQNPRHLVRRRGQEARLRCSPMKGHSHVYWYRQLPEEGLKFMVYLQKENIIDESGMPKERFSAEFPKEGPSILRIQQVVRGDSAAYFCASSPLNGGETQYFGPGTRLLVL.

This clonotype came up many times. The CDR3 sequence: CASTRQGNSPLHF. CDR3 bases: TGTGCCAGCACGCGACAGGGCAATTCACCCCTCCACTTT. The genes are TRBV2 and TRBJ1-6; 7 nucleotides agree with TRBD1. The CDR3 is 13 amino acids. V dropped 7 bases and J dropped 7; count of bases not matched to a gene: 4. Germline CDR1 is SNHLY and CDR2 is FYNNEI.

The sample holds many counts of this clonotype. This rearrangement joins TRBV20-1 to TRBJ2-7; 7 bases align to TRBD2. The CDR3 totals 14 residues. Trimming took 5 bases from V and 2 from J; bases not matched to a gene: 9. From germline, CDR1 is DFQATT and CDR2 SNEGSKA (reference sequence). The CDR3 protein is CSAQTGGATYEQYF. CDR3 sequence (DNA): TGCAGTGCTCAGACGGGGGGAGCAACCTACGAGCAGTACTTC.

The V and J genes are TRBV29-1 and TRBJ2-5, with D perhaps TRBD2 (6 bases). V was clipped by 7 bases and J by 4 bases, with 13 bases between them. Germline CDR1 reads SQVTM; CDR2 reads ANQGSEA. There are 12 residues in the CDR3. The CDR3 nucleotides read TGCAGCGCCGGGCGGGGTAGAGAGACCCAGTACTTC. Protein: CSAGRGRETQYF.

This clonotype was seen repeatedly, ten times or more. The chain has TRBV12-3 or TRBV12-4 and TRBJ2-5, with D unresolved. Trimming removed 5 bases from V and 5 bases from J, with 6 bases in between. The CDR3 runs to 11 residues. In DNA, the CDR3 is TGTGCCAGCAGTAAAAGGGAGACCCAGTACTTC. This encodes CASSKRETQYF.

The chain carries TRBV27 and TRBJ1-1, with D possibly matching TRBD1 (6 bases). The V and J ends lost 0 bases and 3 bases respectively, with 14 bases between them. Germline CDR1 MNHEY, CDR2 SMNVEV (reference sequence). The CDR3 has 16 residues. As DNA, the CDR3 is TGTGCCAGCAGTTTATCCCCCGACAGGACTCACACTGAAGCTTTCTTT. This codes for CASSLSPDRTHTEAFF.

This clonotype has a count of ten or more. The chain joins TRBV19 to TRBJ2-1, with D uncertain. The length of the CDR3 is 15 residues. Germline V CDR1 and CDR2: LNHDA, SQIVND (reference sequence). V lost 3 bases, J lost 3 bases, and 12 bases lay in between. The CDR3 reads CASSIPQKFYNEQFF. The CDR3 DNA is TGTGCCAGTAGTATCCCCCAGAAGTTCTACAATGAGCAGTTCTTC.

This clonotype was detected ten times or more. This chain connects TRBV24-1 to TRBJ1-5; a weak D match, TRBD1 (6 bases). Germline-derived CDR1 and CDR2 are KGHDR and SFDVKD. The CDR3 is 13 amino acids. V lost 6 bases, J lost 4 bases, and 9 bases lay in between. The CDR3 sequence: CATSLQGNQPQHF. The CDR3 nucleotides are TGTGCCACCAGTCTACAGGGAAATCAGCCCCAGCATTTT.

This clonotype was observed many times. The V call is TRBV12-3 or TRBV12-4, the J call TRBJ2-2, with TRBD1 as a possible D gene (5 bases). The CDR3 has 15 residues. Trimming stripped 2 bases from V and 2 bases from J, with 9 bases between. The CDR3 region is CASSLRQGNTGELFF. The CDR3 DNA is TGTGCCAGCAGTTTACGGCAGGGTAACACCGGGGAGCTGTTTTTT.

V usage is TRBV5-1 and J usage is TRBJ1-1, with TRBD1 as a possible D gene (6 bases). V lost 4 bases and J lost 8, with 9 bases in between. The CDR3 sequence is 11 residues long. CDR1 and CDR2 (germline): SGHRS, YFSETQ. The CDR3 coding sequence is TGCGCCAGCAGCCAAGACAGGGAAGCTTTCTTT. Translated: CASSQDREAFF.

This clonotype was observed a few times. Here the CDR3 DNA reads TGTGCCAGCAGAGAACCCCTTGGAGGGCCGAACACAGATACGCAGTATTTT. Protein product: CASREPLGGPNTDTQYF. The chain couples TRBV6-6 to TRBJ2-3, with a tentative D call TRBD2 (6 bases). Per the germline V gene, CDR1 is MNHNY and CDR2 is SVGAGI (reference sequence). CDR3 size: 17 residues. V was pared by 6 bases and J by 2 bases, with 21 bases between.

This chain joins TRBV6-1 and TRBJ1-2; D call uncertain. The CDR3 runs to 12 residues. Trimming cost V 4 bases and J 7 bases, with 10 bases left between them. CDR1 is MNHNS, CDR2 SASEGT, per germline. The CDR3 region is CASSGREGGYTF. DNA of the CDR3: TGTGCCAGCAGTGGCCGGGAAGGTGGCTACACCTTC.

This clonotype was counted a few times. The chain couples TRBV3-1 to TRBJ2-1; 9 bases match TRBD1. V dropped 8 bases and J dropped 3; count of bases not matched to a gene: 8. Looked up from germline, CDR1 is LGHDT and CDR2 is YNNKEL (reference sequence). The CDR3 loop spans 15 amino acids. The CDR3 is CASARGTGNYNEQFF. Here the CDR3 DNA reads TGTGCCAGCGCCCGCGGGACAGGGAACTACAATGAGCAGTTCTTC.

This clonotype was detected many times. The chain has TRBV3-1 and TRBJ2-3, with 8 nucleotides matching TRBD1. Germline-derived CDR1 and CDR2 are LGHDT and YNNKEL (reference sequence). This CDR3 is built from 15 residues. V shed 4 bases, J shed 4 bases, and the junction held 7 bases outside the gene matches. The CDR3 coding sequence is TGTGCCAGCAGCCCACGTCAGGGGGCATCAGATACGCAGTATTTT. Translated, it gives CASSPRQGASDTQYF.

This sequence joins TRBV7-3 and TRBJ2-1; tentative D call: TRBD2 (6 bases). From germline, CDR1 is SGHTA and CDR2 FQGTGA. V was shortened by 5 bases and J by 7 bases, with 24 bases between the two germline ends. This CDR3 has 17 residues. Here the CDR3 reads CASSPDPWGEEGNEQFF. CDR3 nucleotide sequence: TGTGCCAGCAGCCCCGATCCGTGGGGGGAGGAAGGTAATGAGCAGTTCTTC.

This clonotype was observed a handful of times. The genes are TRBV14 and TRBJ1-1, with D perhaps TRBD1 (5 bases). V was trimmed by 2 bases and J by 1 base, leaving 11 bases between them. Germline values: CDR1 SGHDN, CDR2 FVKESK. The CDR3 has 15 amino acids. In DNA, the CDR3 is TGTGCCAGCAGCCAAAGGGGCCCTGGGAACACTGAAGCTTTCTTT. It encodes CASSQRGPGNTEAFF.

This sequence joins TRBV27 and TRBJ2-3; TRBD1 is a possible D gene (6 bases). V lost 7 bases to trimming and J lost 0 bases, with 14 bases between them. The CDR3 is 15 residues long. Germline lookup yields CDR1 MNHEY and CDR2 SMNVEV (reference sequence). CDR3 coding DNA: TGTGCCAGCACGGCTGCGGACAGTAGCACAGATACGCAGTATTTT. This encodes CASTAADSSTDTQYF.

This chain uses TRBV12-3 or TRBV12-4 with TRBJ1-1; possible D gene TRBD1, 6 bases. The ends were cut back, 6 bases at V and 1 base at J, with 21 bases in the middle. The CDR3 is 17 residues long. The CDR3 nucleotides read TGTGCCAGCAGCCCCTCGCCAGGGGTAGGCCGGAACACTGAAGCTTTCTTT. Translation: CASSPSPGVGRNTEAFF.

The CDR3 DNA follows: TGTGCCACCAGTGATGGCCACGAGCAGTACTTC. Residues: CATSDGHEQYF. The chain links TRBV24-1 to TRBJ2-7; D is uncertain. This CDR3 contains 11 residues. Looked up from germline, CDR1 is KGHDR and CDR2 is SFDVKD. V gave up 3 bases and J gave up 5 bases, with 4 bases separating them.

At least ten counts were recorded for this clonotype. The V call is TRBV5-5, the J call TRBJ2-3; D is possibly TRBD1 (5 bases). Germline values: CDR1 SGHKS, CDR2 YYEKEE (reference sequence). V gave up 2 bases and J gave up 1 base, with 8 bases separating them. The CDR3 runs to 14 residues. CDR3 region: CASSLQQGTDTQYF. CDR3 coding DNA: TGTGCCAGCAGCTTACAACAGGGCACAGATACGCAGTATTTT.

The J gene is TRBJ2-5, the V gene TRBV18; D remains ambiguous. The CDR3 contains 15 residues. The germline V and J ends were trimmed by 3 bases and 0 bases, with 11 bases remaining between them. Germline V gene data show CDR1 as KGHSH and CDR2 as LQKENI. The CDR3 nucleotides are TGTGCCAGCTCACCCAGTCCACAGTACCAAGAGACCCAGTACTTC. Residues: CASSPSPQYQETQYF.

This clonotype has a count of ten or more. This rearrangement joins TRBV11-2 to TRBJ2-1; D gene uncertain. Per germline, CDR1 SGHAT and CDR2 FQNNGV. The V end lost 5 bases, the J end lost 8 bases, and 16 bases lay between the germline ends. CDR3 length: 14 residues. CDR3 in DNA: TGTGCCAGCAGCAATCGGGCCCGATGGGATGAGCAGTTCTTC. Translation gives CASSNRARWDEQFF.

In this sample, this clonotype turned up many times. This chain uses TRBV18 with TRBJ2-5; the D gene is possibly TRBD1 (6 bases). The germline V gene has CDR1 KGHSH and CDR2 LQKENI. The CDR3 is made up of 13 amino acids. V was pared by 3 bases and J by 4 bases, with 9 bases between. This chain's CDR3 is CASSPGQRETQYF. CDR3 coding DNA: TGTGCCAGCTCACCGGGACAAAGAGAGACCCAGTACTTC.

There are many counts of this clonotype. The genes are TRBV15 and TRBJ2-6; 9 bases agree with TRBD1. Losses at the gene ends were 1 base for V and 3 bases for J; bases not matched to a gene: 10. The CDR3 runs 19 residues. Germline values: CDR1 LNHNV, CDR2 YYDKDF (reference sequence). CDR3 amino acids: CATSRAGTGSHSGANVLTF. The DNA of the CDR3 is TGTGCCACCAGCAGAGCCGGGACAGGGTCCCATAGTGGGGCCAACGTCCTGACTTTC.

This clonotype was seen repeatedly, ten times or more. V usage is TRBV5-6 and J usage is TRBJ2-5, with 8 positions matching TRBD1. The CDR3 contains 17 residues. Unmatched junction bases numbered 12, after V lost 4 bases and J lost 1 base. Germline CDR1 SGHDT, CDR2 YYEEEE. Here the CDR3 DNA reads TGTGCCAGCAGCCCGACGCGGACAGGGCTCATCCAAGAGACCCAGTACTTC. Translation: CASSPTRTGLIQETQYF.

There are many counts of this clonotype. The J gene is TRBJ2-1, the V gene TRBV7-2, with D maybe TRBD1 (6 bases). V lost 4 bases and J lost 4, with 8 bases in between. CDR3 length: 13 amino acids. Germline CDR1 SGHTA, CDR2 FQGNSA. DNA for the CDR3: TGTGCCAGCAGCTCCGGACAGTACAATGAGCAGTTCTTC. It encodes CASSSGQYNEQFF.

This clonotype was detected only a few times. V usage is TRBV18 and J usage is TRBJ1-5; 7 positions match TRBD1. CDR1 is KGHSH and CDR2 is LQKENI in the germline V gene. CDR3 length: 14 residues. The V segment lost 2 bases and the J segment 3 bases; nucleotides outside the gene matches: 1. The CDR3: CASSPTGANQPQHF. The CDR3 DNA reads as TGTGCCAGCTCACCAACAGGGGCCAATCAGCCCCAGCATTTT.

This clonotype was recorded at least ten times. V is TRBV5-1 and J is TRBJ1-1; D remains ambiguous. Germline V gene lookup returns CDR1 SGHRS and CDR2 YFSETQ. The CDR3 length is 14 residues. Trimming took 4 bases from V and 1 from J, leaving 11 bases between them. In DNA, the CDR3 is TGCGCCAGCAGCCCGCGGAACGGGAACACTGAAGCTTTCTTT. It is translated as CASSPRNGNTEAFF.

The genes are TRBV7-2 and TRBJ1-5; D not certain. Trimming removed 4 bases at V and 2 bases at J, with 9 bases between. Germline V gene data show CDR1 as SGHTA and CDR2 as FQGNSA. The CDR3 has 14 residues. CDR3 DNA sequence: TGTGCCAGCAGCTGGGCGAGTCGCAATCAGCCCCAGCATTTT. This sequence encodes CASSWASRNQPQHF. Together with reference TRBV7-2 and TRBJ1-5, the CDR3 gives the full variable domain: GAGVSQSPSNKVTEKGKDVELRCDPISGHTALYWYRQSLGQGLEFLIYFQGNSAPDKSGLPSDRFSAERTGGSVSTLTIQRTQQEDSAVYLCASSWASRNQPQHFGDGTRLSIL.